Below, 29 T cell receptor beta chains from the same sample are listed, as sequenced in a study of post-analysis software for immune sequencing data. Their antigen targets remain unknown. Researchers reported that TCR beta cDNA libraries carried unique molecular identifiers. TCRdb fed the PCR reads into MiXCR, producing one record per CDR3 protein. The sample holds almost 700,000 distinct CDR3 sequences, more than 50% seen once. The study's findings and limits: Five TRBV segments occurring more often in patients than controls included TRBV5-6, TRBV5-1 and TRBV20-1.

Sequencing input: blood. Every receptor here comes from a girl aged 2-10 years with multiple sclerosis.

The V and J genes are TRBV3-1 and TRBJ1-6; D is unresolved. Germline CDR1 LGHDT, CDR2 YNNKEL (reference sequence). The CDR3 is made up of 12 amino acids. Trimming pared 7 bases from V and 13 bases from J, leaving 14 bases between. The CDR3 is CASTSYPAPLHF. In nucleotides, the CDR3 is TGTGCCAGCACCTCTTACCCTGCCCCCCTCCACTTT.

The chain has TRBV7-2 and TRBJ2-7, with TRBD2 as a possible D gene (5 bases). Germline values: CDR1 SGHTA, CDR2 FQGNSA. V lost 3 bases and J 10 bases, leaving 16 bases between the germline ends. This CDR3 is built from 13 residues. This CDR3 is CASSFSRGRAQYF. CDR3 coding DNA: TGTGCCAGCAGCTTCTCCCGTGGGCGGGCCCAGTACTTC.

This clonotype was recorded a few times. J is TRBJ2-5 and V is TRBV5-4; the D is unclear. With the DNA end fitting TRBJ2-7 better, the J assignment may be wrong. Germline CDR1 reads SGHNT; CDR2 reads YYREEE (reference sequence). CDR3 size: 15 residues. The CDR3 DNA reads as TGTGCCAGCAGCTTGGAGCCGACAAACTACTACGAGCAGTACTTC. This sequence encodes CASSLEPTNYYEQYF.

The V gene is TRBV7-9, the J gene TRBJ1-2; D possibly corresponds to TRBD1 (6 bases). Per the germline V gene, CDR1 is SEHNR and CDR2 is FQNEAQ (reference sequence). V was shortened by 5 bases and J by 0 bases, with 13 bases between the two germline ends. The CDR3 runs to 15 residues. CDR3 in amino acids: CASSAGQTANYGYTF. For the CDR3, the DNA is TGTGCCAGCAGCGCCGGACAGACCGCTAACTATGGCTACACCTTC.

In DNA, the CDR3 is TGCAGCGTTGCCGAACTTAACTATGGCTACACCTTC. Protein sequence: CSVAELNYGYTF. The chain joins TRBV29-1 to TRBJ1-2; no clear D. The germline V gene encodes CDR1 SQVTM and CDR2 ANQGSEA. The V and J ends lost 4 bases and 1 base respectively, with 7 bases between them. The CDR3 is 12 residues long.

This sequence joins TRBV29-1 and TRBJ2-7; TRBD2 agrees at 9 bases. The J segment lost 5 bases and the V segment lost 7 bases, leaving 15 bases of the junction unmatched. The germline gives CDR1 SQVTM, CDR2 ANQGSEA. There are 15 residues in the CDR3. CDR3: CSAIPGVAGVHEQYF. In nucleotides, the CDR3 is TGCAGCGCCATACCCGGGGTAGCGGGAGTCCACGAGCAGTACTTC.

The V and J genes are TRBV10-2 and TRBJ2-7, with 7 bases lining up with TRBD1. There are 13 residues in the CDR3. Trimming cost V 5 bases and J 6 bases; bases outside gene matches: 7. The V gene's germline CDR1 is WSHSY and CDR2 SAAADI. The CDR3 region is CASSPGGEIEQYF. In nucleotides, the CDR3 is TGCGCCAGCAGTCCAGGGGGAGAGATCGAGCAGTACTTC.

V usage is TRBV15 and J usage is TRBJ1-1; D unresolved. This CDR3 region has 13 residues. V lost 5 bases to trimming and J lost 1 base, with 8 bases between them. CDR1 is LNHNV, CDR2 YYDKDF, per germline (reference sequence). The CDR3 DNA follows: TGTGCCACCAGCCCGCAAGAGAACACTGAAGCTTTCTTT. It encodes CATSPQENTEAFF.

The chain uses TRBV6-2 or TRBV6-3 and TRBJ2-5; TRBD2 agrees at 13 bases. Per germline, CDR1 MNHEY and CDR2 SVGEGT. The CDR3 totals 15 residues. V trimming: 4 bases; J trimming: 5 bases; junction bases outside the gene matches: 4. The CDR3: CASSWGTSGVETQYF. The CDR3 DNA is TGTGCCAGCAGTTGGGGGACTAGCGGGGTCGAGACCCAGTACTTC.

The rearrangement joins TRBV6-6 to TRBJ1-6; D not certain. In germline, CDR1 is MNHNY, CDR2 SVGAGI (reference sequence). V lost 6 bases, J lost 5 bases, and 11 bases lay in between. The CDR3 has 14 amino acids. CDR3 nucleotide sequence: TGTGCCAGCAGCCAGCGACGAGATAATTCACCCCTCCACTTT. The encoded protein is CASSQRRDNSPLHF.

This chain uses TRBV6-5 with TRBJ2-1; D possibly uses TRBD1 or TRBD2 (5 bases each). In germline, CDR1 is MNHEY, CDR2 SVGAGI. V was clipped by 4 bases and J by 11 bases, with 15 bases between them. The CDR3 runs to 13 residues. The CDR3 sequence: CASSFRDALKQFF. Here the CDR3 DNA reads TGTGCCAGCAGTTTCCGGGACGCGCTTAAGCAGTTCTTC.

The chain links TRBV11-2 to TRBJ1-4, with TRBD1 matching 10 bases. V lost 6 bases and J lost 7; bases outside the gene matches: 8. The CDR3 length is 15 residues. Germline V gives CDR1 SGHAT, CDR2 FQNNGV. CDR3 bases: TGTGCCAGCAGTTTCGCGACAGGGGGCAGTGAAAAACTGTTTTTT. Encoded protein: CASSFATGGSEKLFF.

The genes are TRBV4-3 and TRBJ1-2, with 10 bases fitting TRBD1. The V segment lost 2 bases and the J segment 6 bases; nucleotides outside the gene matches: 3. Germline CDR1 is LGHNA and CDR2 is YSLEER. This CDR3 is built from 14 residues. The CDR3 nucleotides read TGCGCCAGCAGCCAAACCGACAGGGGGCATGGCTACACCTTC. Its translation is CASSQTDRGHGYTF.

This sequence joins TRBV27 and TRBJ2-1, with D possibly TRBD1 on 5 matching bases. V was clipped by 6 bases and J by 8 bases, with 14 bases between them. Germline V gene sequence: CDR1 MNHEY, CDR2 SMNVEV (reference sequence). The CDR3 is made up of 13 amino acids. CDR3 sequence reads: CASSARAPYEQFF. CDR3 nucleotide sequence: TGTGCCAGCAGCGCCAGGGCGCCCTATGAGCAGTTCTTC.

V is TRBV10-3 and J is TRBJ2-3; 8 bases agree with TRBD2. The CDR3 is 14 amino acids. Trimming took 8 bases from V and 3 from J; bases not matched to a gene: 7. Per the germline V gene, CDR1 is ENHRY and CDR2 is SYGVKD. The CDR3 sequence is CAICREGRTDTQYF. Here the CDR3 DNA reads TGTGCCATCTGCCGGGAGGGAAGGACAGATACGCAGTATTTT.

V is TRBV6-2 or TRBV6-3 and J is TRBJ2-5; D is ambiguous. V shed 2 bases and J shed 1 base, with 11 bases lying between them. Per the germline V gene, CDR1 is MNHEY and CDR2 is SVGEGT. This CDR3 is built from 15 residues. The CDR3 region has the DNA TGTGCCAGCAGTTACCTGGGCCAGTCCCAAGAGACCCAGTACTTC. It is translated as CASSYLGQSQETQYF.

This chain links TRBV11-3 with TRBJ2-5; 9 positions agree with TRBD2. V shed 3 bases, J shed 1 base, and the junction held 3 bases outside the gene matches. This CDR3 contains 15 residues. Germline assignment: CDR1 SGHNT and CDR2 YENEEA. CDR3 nucleotide sequence: TGTGCCAGCAGCTTCCTAGCGGGGTCCCAAGAGACCCAGTACTTC. It codes for CASSFLAGSQETQYF.

The chain has TRBV11-3 and TRBJ1-1, with a possible D match to TRBD1 (6 bases). In germline, CDR1 is SGHNT, CDR2 YENEEA. Trimming removed 6 bases at V and 4 bases at J, with 15 bases between. This CDR3 spans 14 amino acids. The CDR3 loop reads CASRGKGGGTEAFF. DNA for the CDR3: TGTGCCAGCAGAGGGAAAGGGGGAGGCACTGAAGCTTTCTTT.

The V call is TRBV3-1, the J call TRBJ2-1; perhaps TRBD2 as D (5 bases). CDR3 length: 17 residues. The V end was cut by 2 bases, the J end by 7 bases, with 21 bases between. Per germline, CDR1 LGHDT and CDR2 YNNKEL (reference sequence). The CDR3 loop reads CASSQIQLVGWANEQFF. Here the CDR3 DNA reads TGTGCCAGCAGCCAAATTCAACTAGTCGGTTGGGCAAATGAGCAGTTCTTC.

This clonotype was recorded a few times. The chain joins TRBV4-3 to TRBJ2-6; the D is unclear. The V gene lost 0 bases and the J gene lost 4 bases, with 4 bases spanning the gap. The CDR3 contains 14 residues. Germline assignment: CDR1 LGHNA and CDR2 YSLEER. The CDR3 nucleotides are TGCGCCAGCAGCCAAGATCTAGGGGCCAACGTCCTGACTTTC. The encoded protein is CASSQDLGANVLTF.

The chain recombines TRBV10-1 with TRBJ2-5, with TRBD2 matching over 12 bases. Germline lookup yields CDR1 WNHNN and CDR2 SYGVQD (reference sequence). The junction had 7 bases not matched to a gene; V was cut back by 3 bases and J by 5 bases. The CDR3 is made up of 16 amino acids. Here the CDR3 DNA reads TGCGCCAGCAGTGATCGGCCTAGCGGGGGGGTGGAGACCCAGTACTTC. Amino acids: CASSDRPSGGVETQYF.

CDR3 residues: CASSYGGVGNQPQHF. CDR3 nucleotides: TGTGCCAGCAGTTACGGGGGGGTCGGCAATCAGCCCCAGCATTTT. The chain joins TRBV6-2 or TRBV6-3 to TRBJ1-5, with a possible D match to TRBD1 (5 bases). Germline CDR1 MNHEY, CDR2 SVGEGT. This CDR3 contains 15 residues. The V and J ends lost 2 bases and 2 bases respectively, with 10 bases between them.

The V gene is TRBV20-1, the J gene TRBJ2-3; no clear D. Per the germline V gene, CDR1 is DFQATT and CDR2 is SNEGSKA (reference sequence). V lost 6 bases to trimming and J lost 5 bases, with 6 bases between them. The CDR3 extends over 10 amino acids. DNA for the CDR3: TGCAGTGCCCCCTTAGATACGCAGTATTTT. This translates into CSAPLDTQYF.

The J gene is TRBJ2-1, the V gene TRBV4-3; a weak D match, TRBD2 (6 bases). Trimming took 0 bases from V and 5 from J, leaving 17 bases between them. Germline V gives CDR1 LGHNA, CDR2 YSLEER. The CDR3 consists of 17 residues. The CDR3 DNA is TGCGCCAGCAGCCAAGAACCCGCCTGGGACTCTCACAATGAGCAGTTCTTC. Translating it yields CASSQEPAWDSHNEQFF.

The chain recombines TRBV6-1 with TRBJ2-1, with D possibly TRBD2 on 6 matching bases. V was trimmed by 6 bases and J by 1 base, leaving 16 bases between them. The germline CDR1 and CDR2 sequences are MNHNS and SASEGT. The CDR3 extends over 16 amino acids. CDR3 DNA: TGTGCCAGCAGGGCTCCCGGCGGGGCTTCCTACAATGAGCAGTTCTTC. It encodes CASRAPGGASYNEQFF.

V usage is TRBV5-1 and J usage is TRBJ1-5, with a possible D match to TRBD1 (5 bases). Per the germline V gene, CDR1 is SGHRS and CDR2 is YFSETQ. CDR3 length: 15 residues. The V end was cut by 0 bases, the J end by 3 bases, with 10 bases between. The CDR3 reads CASSLGGAINQPQHF. For the CDR3, the DNA is TGCGCCAGCAGCTTGGGAGGGGCTATCAATCAGCCCCAGCATTTT.

The CDR3 DNA is TGTGCCAGCAGTTTGGCGGGGCTGGAGAATGAAAAACTGTTTTTT. Translating gives CASSLAGLENEKLFF. The V call is TRBV28, the J call TRBJ1-4; a possible D gene is TRBD1 (5 bases). Looked up from germline, CDR1 is MDHEN and CDR2 is SYDVKM. This CDR3 has 15 residues. V shed 3 bases and J shed 5 bases, with 13 bases lying between them.

The chain has TRBV29-1 and TRBJ2-1; 7 bases agree with TRBD1. The CDR3 runs to 15 residues. Per the germline V gene, CDR1 is SQVTM and CDR2 is ANQGSEA. V was clipped by 4 bases and J by 7 bases; unmatched bases: 13. CDR3 amino acids: CSVAAGQGVKNEQFF. CDR3 coding DNA: TGCAGCGTTGCTGCTGGTCAGGGGGTTAAGAATGAGCAGTTCTTC.

This clonotype has a handful of counts. The chain joins TRBV27 to TRBJ2-1, with D maybe TRBD2 (6 bases). The CDR3 has 13 amino acids. In germline, CDR1 is MNHEY, CDR2 SMNVEV (reference sequence). Trimming shortened V by 0 bases and J by 8 bases, and 8 bases separated the two germline ends. The CDR3 nucleotides are TGTGCCAGCAGTTTATCGAGGGAGGATGAGCAGTTCTTC. The encoded protein is CASSLSREDEQFF.